These T cell receptor beta chains were read from a single sample in a study of response to subunit inactivated influenza vaccine. One entry per CDR3 protein, called by TCRdb with MiXCR from the RT-PCR reads. The sample lists 610,000 or so distinct CDR3 sequences; approximately 14% were seen once. Sample: PBMCs from blood, taken 12 days after vaccination. These receptor sequences come from a man aged 50 or older who received an inactivated influenza vaccine. Each CDR3 is given with its conserved first and last residue. D genes are given only for firm matches. Size tells how often a clone was seen (once, few, many) or the class of an expanded clone, and some rows leave it out.

j_call clone_size d_call v_call cdr3_nt cdr3_aa
TRBJ2-7 . . TRBV11-2 TGTGCCAGCAGCGACCTGTTAGTTCTTGGCGAGCAGTACTTC CASSDLLVLGEQYF
TRBJ2-3 many . TRBV12-3/TRBV12-4 TGTGCCAGCAGGCGCGATCGGGACGCAATTCACCGGGATACGCAGTATTTT CASRRDRDAIHRDTQYF
TRBJ2-2 many . TRBV14 TGTGCCAGCAGCCATCGGAGGGGGAGTGGTGCCGGGGAGCTGTTTTTT CASSHRRGSGAGELFF
TRBJ1-1 few . TRBV29-1 TGCAGCGTTCAAATAGGGTACAAAGCTTTCTTT CSVQIGYKAFF
TRBJ2-3 . TRBD2 TRBV10-1 TGCGCCAGCAGTTCCCTAGCGGAGGGCACAGATACGCAGTATTTT CASSSLAEGTDTQYF
TRBJ2-1 . . TRBV20-1 TGCAGTGCGCAACCGAACGGCAGGACAACCTACAATGAGCAGTTCTTC CSAQPNGRTTYNEQFF
TRBJ1-1 few TRBD1 TRBV19 TGTGCCAGCCGAACAGCACAGGGGCCCCAGGGCCGGGCTTTCTTT CASRTAQGPQGRAFF
TRBJ1-1 . . TRBV9 TGTGCCAGCAGCGCCAGATTGGGCAGTGCAAACACTGAAGCTTTCTTT CASSARLGSANTEAFF
TRBJ2-1 few TRBD1 TRBV5-1 TGCGCCAGCAGCTTGACAGGGGGGCTCCACAACAATGAGCAGTTCTTC CASSLTGGLHNNEQFF
TRBJ2-7 . . TRBV5-1 TGCGCCAGCAGATACAGCCCGTCTAGCGTCTCCTACGAGCAGTACTTC CASRYSPSSVSYEQYF
TRBJ2-1 . TRBD2 TRBV5-1 TGCGCCAGCAGCTTGCAAGCGGGAGAGGGTGAGCAGTTCTTC CASSLQAGEGEQFF
TRBJ2-5 few . TRBV24-1 TGTGCCACCAGTGATCCGAGGGGGGAAGAGACCCAGTACTTC CATSDPRGEETQYF
TRBJ2-2 . TRBD2 TRBV27 TGTGCCAGCAGTTATAGGACTAGCGGGAGTCCTCCAAACACCGGGGAGCTGTTTTTT CASSYRTSGSPPNTGELFF
TRBJ2-1 . TRBD2 TRBV12-3/TRBV12-4 TGTGCCAGCAGTCCGGTAGCGGGACTGAGGGATGAGCAGTTCTTC CASSPVAGLRDEQFF
TRBJ2-1 . TRBD2 TRBV2 TGTGCCAGCAGGGGACTAGCGGACACCTACAATGAGCAGTTCTTC CASRGLADTYNEQFF
TRBJ2-1 . . TRBV7-2 TGTGCCAGCAGCCTCCCGTCGGATTTTCGAGCCAATGAGCAGTTCTTC CASSLPSDFRANEQFF
TRBJ2-4 few TRBD1 TRBV28 TGTGCCAGCCTCAACAGGGGGCCGAACATTCAGTACTTC CASLNRGPNIQYF